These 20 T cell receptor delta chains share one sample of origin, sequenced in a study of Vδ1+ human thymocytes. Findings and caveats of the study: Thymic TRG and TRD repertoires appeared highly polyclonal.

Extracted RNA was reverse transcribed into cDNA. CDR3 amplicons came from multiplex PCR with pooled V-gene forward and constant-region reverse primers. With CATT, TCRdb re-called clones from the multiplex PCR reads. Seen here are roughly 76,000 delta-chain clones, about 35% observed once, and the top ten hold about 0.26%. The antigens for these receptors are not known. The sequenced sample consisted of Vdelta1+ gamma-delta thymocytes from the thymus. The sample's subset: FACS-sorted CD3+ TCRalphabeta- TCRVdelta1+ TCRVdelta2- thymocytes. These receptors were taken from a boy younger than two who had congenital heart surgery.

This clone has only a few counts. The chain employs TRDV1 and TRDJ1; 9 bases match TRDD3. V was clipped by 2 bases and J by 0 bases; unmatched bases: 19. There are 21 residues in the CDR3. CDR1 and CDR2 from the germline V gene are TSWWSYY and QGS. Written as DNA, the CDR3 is TGTGCTCTTGGGGAAGACATCCGGGGACTGGGGGAGCACGGGTACACCGATAAACTCATCTTT. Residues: CALGEDIRGLGEHGYTDKLIF.

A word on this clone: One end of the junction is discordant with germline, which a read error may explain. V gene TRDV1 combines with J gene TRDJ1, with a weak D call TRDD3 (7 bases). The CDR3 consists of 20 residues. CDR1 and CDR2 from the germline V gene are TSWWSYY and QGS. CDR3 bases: TGTGCTCTTGGGGAAAAGAGGTCGCCTCCTACAGGGGGATGCGGCGATAAACCCATCTTT. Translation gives CALGEKRSPPTGGCGDKPIF.

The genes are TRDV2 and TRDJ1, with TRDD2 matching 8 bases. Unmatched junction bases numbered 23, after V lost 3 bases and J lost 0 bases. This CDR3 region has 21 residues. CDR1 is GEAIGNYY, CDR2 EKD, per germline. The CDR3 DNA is TGTGCCTGTGACCCAAAATCAGCACTTCCTACGGGTAGGGGTCACACCGATAAACTCATCTTT. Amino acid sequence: CACDPKSALPTGRGHTDKLIF.

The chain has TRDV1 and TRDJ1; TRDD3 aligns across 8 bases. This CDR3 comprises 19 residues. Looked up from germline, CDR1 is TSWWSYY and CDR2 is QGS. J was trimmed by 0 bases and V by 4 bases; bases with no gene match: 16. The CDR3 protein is CALGGTWFPGGPNTDKLIF. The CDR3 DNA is TGTGCTCTTGGGGGCACGTGGTTCCCTGGGGGACCTAACACCGATAAACTCATCTTT.

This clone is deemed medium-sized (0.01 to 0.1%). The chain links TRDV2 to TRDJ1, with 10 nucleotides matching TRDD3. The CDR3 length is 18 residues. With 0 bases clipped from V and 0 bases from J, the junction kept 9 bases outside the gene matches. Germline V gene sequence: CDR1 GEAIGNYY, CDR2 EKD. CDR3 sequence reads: CACDTGVLGDPYTDKLIF. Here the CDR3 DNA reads TGTGCCTGTGACACCGGTGTACTGGGGGATCCGTACACCGATAAACTCATCTTT.

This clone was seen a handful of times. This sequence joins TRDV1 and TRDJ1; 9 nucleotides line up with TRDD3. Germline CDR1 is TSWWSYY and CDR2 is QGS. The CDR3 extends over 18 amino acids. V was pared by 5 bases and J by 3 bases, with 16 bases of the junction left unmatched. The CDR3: CALGRFRNWGRGSDKLIF. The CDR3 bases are TGTGCTCTTGGGAGATTCCGTAACTGGGGGAGAGGGTCCGATAAACTCATCTTT.

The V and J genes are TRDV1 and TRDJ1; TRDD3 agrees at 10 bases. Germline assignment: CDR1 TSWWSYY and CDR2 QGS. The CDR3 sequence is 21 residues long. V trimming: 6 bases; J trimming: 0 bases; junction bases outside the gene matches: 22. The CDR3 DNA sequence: TGTGCTCTTGGATCCAATCCTATGTACTGGGGGATGACCCCGTACACCGATAAACTCATCTTT. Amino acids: CALGSNPMYWGMTPYTDKLIF.

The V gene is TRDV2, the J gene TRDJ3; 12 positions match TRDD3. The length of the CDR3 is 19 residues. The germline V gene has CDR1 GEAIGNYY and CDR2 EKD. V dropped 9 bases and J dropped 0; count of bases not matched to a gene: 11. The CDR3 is CATYWGIPRSSWDTRQMFF. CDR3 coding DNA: TGTGCCACGTACTGGGGGATACCCCGCAGCTCCTGGGACACCCGACAGATGTTTTTC.

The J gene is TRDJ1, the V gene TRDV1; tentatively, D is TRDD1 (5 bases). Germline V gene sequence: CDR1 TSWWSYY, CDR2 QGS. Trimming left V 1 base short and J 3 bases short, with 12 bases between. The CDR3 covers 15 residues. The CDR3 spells CALGEQIFRPDKLIF. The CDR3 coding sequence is TGTGCTCTTGGGGAACAAATATTCCGCCCCGATAAACTCATCTTT.

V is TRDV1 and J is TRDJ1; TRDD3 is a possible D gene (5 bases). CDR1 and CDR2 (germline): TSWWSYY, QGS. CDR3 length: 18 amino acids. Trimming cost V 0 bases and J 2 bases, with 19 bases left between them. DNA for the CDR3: TGTGCTCTTGGGGAACTCTACTGTGGGATGCGGAGGACCGATAAACTCATCTTT. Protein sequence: CALGELYCGMRRTDKLIF.

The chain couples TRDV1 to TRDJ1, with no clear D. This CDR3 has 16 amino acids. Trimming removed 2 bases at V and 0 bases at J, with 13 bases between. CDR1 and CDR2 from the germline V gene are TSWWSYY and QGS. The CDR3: CALGESGGRNTDKLIF. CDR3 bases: TGTGCTCTTGGGGAAAGCGGAGGAAGGAACACCGATAAACTCATCTTT.

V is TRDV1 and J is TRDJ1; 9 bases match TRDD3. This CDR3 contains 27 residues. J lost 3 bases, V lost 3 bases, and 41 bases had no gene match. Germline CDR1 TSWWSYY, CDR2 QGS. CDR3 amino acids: CALGEVPLPSPHPKLVTLWGIADKLIF. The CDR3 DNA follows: TGTGCTCTTGGGGAGGTACCTCTACCCTCGCCACACCCTAAACTCGTCACCCTCTGGGGGATCGCCGATAAACTCATCTTT.

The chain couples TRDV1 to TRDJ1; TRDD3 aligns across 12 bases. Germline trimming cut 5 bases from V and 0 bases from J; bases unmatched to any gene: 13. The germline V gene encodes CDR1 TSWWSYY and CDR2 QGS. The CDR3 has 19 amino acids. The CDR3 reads CALGTPVLGDTLYTDKLIF. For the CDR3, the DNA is TGTGCTCTTGGGACCCCGGTACTGGGGGATACACTGTACACCGATAAACTCATCTTT.

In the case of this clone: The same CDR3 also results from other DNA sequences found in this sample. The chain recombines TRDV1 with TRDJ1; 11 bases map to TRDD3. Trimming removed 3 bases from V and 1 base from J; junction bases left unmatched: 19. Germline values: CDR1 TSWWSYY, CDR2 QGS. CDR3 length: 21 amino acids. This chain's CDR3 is CALGEGSAWWGIRVSTDKLIF. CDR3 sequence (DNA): TGTGCTCTTGGGGAGGGCTCCGCTTGGTGGGGGATACGCGTATCCACCGATAAACTCATCTTT.

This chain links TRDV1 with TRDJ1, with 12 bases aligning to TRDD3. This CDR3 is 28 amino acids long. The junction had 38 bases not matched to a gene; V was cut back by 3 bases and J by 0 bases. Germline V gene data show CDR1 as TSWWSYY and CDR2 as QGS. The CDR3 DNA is TGTGCTCTTGGGGACCCACATGTCCCCGGTGGAAATGAAGGGAGCTACTGGGGGATACTCGGCTACACCGATAAACTCATCTTT. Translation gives CALGDPHVPGGNEGSYWGILGYTDKLIF.

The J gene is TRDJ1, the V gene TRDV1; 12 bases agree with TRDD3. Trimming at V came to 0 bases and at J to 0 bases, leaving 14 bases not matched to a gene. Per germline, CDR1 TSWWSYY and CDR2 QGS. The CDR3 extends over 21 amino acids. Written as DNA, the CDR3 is TGTGCTCTTGGGGAACTACCCCTTTACTGGGGGATACCCATGTACACCGATAAACTCATCTTT. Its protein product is CALGELPLYWGIPMYTDKLIF.

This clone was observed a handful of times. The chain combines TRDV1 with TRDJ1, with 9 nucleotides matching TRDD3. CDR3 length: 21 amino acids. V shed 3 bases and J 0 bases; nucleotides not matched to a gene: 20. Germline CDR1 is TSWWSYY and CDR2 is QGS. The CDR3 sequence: CALGENPRLGDHVPNTDKLIF. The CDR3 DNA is TGTGCTCTTGGGGAGAATCCTAGACTGGGGGACCACGTTCCGAACACCGATAAACTCATCTTT.

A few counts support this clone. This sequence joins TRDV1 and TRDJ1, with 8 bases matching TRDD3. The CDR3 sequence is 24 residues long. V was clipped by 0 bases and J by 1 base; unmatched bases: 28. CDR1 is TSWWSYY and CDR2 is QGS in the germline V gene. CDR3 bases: TGTGCTCTTGGGGAACTTTGCCTACGAAGGTGCCACGCCCCGCTTACTGGGGGCACCGATAAACTCATCTTT. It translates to CALGELCLRRCHAPLTGGTDKLIF.

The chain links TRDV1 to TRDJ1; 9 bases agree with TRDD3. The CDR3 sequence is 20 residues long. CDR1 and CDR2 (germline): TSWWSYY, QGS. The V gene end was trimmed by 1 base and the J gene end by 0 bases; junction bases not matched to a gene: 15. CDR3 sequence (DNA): TGTGCTCTTGGGGAACCAAATTCCTACTGGGGGAGGCTGTACACCGATAAACTCATCTTT. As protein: CALGEPNSYWGRLYTDKLIF.

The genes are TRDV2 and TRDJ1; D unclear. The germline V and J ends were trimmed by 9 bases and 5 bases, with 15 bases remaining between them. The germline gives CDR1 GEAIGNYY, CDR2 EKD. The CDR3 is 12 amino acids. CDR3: CATPPGGDKLIF. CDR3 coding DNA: TGTGCCACCCCCCCCGGAGGGGATAAACTCATCTTT.